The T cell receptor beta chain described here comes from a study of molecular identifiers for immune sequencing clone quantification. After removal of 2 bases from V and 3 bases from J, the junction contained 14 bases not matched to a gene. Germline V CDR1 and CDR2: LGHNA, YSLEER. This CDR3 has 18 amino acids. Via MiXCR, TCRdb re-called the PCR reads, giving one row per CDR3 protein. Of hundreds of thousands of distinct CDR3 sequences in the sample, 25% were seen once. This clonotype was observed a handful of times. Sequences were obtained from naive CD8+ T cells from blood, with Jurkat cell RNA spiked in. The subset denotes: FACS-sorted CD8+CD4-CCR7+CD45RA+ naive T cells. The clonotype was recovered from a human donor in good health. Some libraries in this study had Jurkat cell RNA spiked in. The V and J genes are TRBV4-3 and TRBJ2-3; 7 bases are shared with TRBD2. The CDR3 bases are TGCGCCAGCAGCCAAACTGTCCGGGACTACCAAAGTACAGATACGCAGTATTTT. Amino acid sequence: CASSQTVRDYQSTDTQYF.